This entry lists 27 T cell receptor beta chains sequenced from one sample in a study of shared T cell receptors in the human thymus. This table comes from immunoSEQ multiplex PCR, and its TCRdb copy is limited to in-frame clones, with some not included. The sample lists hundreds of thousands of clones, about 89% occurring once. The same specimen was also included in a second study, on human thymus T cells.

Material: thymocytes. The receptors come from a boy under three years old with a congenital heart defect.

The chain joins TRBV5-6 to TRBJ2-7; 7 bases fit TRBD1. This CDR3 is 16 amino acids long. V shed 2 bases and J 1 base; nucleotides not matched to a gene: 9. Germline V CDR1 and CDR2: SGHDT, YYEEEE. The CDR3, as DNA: TGTGCCAGCAGCTTCCCAAACCCACAGGGGTCCTACGAGCAGTACTTC. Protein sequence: CASSFPNPQGSYEQYF.

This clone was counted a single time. The CDR3 here is CASSGSGGGLTQNNEQFF. DNA of the CDR3: TGCGCCAGCAGCGGCAGCGGGGGGGGATTAACCCAGAACAATGAGCAGTTCTTC. J is TRBJ2-1 and V is TRBV5-1; TRBD2 agrees at 10 bases. Per germline, CDR1 SGHRS and CDR2 YFSETQ. Germline trimming cut 4 bases from V and 5 bases from J; bases unmatched to any gene: 15. This CDR3 region has 18 residues.

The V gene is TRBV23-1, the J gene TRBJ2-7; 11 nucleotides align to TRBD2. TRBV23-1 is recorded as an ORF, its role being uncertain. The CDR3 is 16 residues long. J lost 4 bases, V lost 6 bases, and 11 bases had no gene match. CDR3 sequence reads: CASSRHYSGGAYEQYF. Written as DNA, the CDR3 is TGCGCCAGCAGCCGACATTATAGCGGGGGGGCTTACGAGCAGTACTTC.

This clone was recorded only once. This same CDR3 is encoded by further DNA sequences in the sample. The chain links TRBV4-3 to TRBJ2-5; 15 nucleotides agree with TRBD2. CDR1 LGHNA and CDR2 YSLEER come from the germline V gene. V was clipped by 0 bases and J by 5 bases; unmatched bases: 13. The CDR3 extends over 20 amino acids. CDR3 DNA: TGCGCCAGCAGCCAAGAGTCGGGACAGGGACTAGCGGGAGGATTGGAGACCCAGTACTTC. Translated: CASSQESGQGLAGGLETQYF.

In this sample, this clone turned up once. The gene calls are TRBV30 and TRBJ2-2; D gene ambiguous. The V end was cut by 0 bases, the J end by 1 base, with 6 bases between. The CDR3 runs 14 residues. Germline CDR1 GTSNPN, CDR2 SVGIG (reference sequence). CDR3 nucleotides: TGTGCCTGGAGTGTACAGAGGAACACCGGGGAGCTGTTTTTT. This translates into CAWSVQRNTGELFF.

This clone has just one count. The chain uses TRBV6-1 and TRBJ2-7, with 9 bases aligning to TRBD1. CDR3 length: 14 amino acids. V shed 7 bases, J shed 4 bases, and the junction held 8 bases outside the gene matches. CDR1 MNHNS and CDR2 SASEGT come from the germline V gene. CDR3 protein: CASTLTGGWYEQYF. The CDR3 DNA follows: TGTGCCAGCACTCTCACAGGGGGCTGGTACGAGCAGTACTTC.

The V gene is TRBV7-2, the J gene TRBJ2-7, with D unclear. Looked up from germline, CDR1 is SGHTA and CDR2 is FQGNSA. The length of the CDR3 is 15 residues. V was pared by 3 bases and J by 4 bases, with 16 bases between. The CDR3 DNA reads TGTGCCAGCAGCTTCATGACGTCAGGATCGTACGAGCAGTACTTC. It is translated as CASSFMTSGSYEQYF. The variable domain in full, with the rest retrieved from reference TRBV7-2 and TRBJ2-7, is GAGVSQSPSNKVTEKGKDVELRCDPISGHTALYWYRQSLGQGLEFLIYFQGNSAPDKSGLPSDRFSAERTGGSVSTLTIQRTQQEDSAVYLCASSFMTSGSYEQYFGPGTRLTVT.

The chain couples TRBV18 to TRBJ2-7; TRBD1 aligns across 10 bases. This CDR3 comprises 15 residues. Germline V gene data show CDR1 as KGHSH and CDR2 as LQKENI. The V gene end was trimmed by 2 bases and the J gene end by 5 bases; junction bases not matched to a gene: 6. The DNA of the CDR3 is TGTGCCAGCTCACCATTAGGGACAGGGGTGAACGAGCAGTACTTC. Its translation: CASSPLGTGVNEQYF. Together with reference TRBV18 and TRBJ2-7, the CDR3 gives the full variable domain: NAGVMQNPRHLVRRRGQEARLRCSPMKGHSHVYWYRQLPEEGLKFMVYLQKENIIDESGMPKERFSAEFPKEGPSILRIQQVVRGDSAAYFCASSPLGTGVNEQYFGPGTRLTVT.

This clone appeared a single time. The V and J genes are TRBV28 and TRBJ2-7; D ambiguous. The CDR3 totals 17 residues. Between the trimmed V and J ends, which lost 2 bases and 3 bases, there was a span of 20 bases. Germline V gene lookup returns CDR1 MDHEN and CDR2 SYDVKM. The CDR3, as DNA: TGTGCCAGCAGTTTAGTTCGAGTTTTGACACACAACTACGAGCAGTACTTC. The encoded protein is CASSLVRVLTHNYEQYF. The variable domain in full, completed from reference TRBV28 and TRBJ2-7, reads DVKVTQSSRYLVKRTGEKVFLECVQDMDHENMFWYRQDPGLGLRLIYFSYDVKMKEKGDIPEGYSVSREKKERFSLILESASTNQTSMYLCASSLVRVLTHNYEQYFGPGTRLTVT.

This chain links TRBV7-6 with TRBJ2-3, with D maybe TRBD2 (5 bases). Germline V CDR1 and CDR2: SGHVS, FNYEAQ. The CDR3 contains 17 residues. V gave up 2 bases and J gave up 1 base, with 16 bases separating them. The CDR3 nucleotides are TGTGCCAGCAGCTTATGGGTCCCCCGGCGGGGCACAGATACGCAGTATTTT. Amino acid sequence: CASSLWVPRRGTDTQYF.

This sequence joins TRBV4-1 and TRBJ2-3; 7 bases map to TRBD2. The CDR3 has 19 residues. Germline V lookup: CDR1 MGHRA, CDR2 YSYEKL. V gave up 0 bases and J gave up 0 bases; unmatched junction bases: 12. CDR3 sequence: CASSQEPMGGSGSTDTQYF. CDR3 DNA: TGCGCCAGCAGCCAAGAACCTATGGGGGGTAGCGGGAGCACAGATACGCAGTATTTT.

DNA for the CDR3: TGTGCCAGCAGCCTGTCCCAGCGGGGGGGCCGTACCGGGGAGCTGTTTTTT. It is translated as CASSLSQRGGRTGELFF. V is TRBV7-2 and J is TRBJ2-2; 10 bases align to TRBD2. J gave up 5 bases and V 5 bases, and 11 bases lay outside the gene matches. The germline V gene has CDR1 SGHTA and CDR2 FQGNSA. The CDR3 contains 17 residues.

CDR3 sequence: CASSEEGGPRETQYF. CDR3 nucleotide sequence: TGTGCCAGCAGTGAAGAGGGAGGGCCCCGAGAGACCCAGTACTTC. The gene calls are TRBV6-4 and TRBJ2-5, with 7 bases identical to TRBD2. J gave up 4 bases and V 3 bases, and 8 bases lay outside the gene matches. There are 15 residues in the CDR3. CDR1 is MRHNA, CDR2 SNTAGT, per germline.

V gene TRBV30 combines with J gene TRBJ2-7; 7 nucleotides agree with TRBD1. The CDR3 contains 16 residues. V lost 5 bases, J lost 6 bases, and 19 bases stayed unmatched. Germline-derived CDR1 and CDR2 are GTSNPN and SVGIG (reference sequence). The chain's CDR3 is CAWGRAPDRRTSEQYF. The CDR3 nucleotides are TGTGCCTGGGGACGGGCTCCGGACAGGCGAACCTCCGAGCAGTACTTC.

For the CDR3, the DNA is TGTGCCAGCAGTCCTACACGGCCGGGAGCCCTCCACTTT. Translated: CASSPTRPGALHF. This sequence joins TRBV6-5 and TRBJ1-6; D unresolved. Trimming pared 5 bases from V and 14 bases from J, leaving 16 bases between. The CDR3 runs to 13 residues. The V gene's germline CDR1 is MNHEY and CDR2 SVGAGI.

In nucleotides, the CDR3 is TGTGCCAGCAGCCGCCGGGAATCCCCGCCCGTCTACGAGCAGTACTTC. It encodes CASSRRESPPVYEQYF. The chain uses TRBV14 and TRBJ2-7; possibly TRBD2 for D (5 bases). The V and J ends lost 4 bases and 3 bases respectively, with 19 bases between them. The CDR3 sequence is 16 residues long. Germline V gives CDR1 SGHDN, CDR2 FVKESK.

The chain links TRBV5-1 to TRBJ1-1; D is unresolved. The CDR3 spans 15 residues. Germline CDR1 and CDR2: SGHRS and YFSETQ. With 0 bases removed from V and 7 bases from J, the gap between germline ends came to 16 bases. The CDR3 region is CASSLEPRFPDEAFF. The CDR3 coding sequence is TGCGCCAGCAGCTTGGAACCCCGGTTCCCTGATGAAGCTTTCTTT.

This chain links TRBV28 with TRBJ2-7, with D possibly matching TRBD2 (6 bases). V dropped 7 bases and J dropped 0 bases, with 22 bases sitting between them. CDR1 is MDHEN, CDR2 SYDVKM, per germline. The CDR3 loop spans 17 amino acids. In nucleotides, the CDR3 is TGTGCCAGCACCTCCCGTCGGGAGCCTAGGAGCTCCTACGAGCAGTACTTC. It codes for CASTSRREPRSSYEQYF.

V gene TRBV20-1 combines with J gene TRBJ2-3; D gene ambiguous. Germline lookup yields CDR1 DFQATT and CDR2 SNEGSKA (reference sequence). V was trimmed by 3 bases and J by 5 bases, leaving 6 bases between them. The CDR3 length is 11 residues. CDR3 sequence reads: CSASGLDTQYF. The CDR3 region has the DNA TGCAGTGCTAGTGGCTTAGATACGCAGTATTTT.

The CDR3 coding sequence is TGTGCCACCCAGACAGGAGTTAGCAATCAGCCCCAGCATTTT. Encoded protein: CATQTGVSNQPQHF. J is TRBJ1-5 and V is TRBV19; possible D gene TRBD1, 6 bases. This CDR3 is 14 amino acids long. V lost 10 bases and J lost 0, with 13 bases in between. Germline lookup yields CDR1 LNHDA and CDR2 SQIVND (reference sequence).

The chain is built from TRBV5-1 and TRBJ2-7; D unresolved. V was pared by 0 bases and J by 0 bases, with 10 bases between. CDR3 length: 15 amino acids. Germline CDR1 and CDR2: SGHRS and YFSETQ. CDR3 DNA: TGCGCCAGCAGCTTGGATCCGGTCCACTCCTACGAGCAGTACTTC. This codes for CASSLDPVHSYEQYF.

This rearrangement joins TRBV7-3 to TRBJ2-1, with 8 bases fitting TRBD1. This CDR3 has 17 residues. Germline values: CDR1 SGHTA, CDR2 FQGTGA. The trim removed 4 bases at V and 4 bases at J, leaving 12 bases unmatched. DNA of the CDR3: TGTGCCAGCAGCTCCTCCCCGACAGGGGATCAATACAATGAGCAGTTCTTC. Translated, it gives CASSSSPTGDQYNEQFF.

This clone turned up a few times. CDR3 sequence reads: CASVLGTLRPTEAFF. DNA of the CDR3: TGTGCCAGCGTGCTCGGGACTCTTAGGCCCACTGAAGCTTTCTTT. This chain joins TRBV13 and TRBJ1-1; maybe TRBD1 (5 bases). Per the germline V gene, CDR1 is PRHDT and CDR2 is FYEKMQ (reference sequence). Trimming removed 8 bases at V and 4 bases at J, with 20 bases between. The CDR3 consists of 15 residues.

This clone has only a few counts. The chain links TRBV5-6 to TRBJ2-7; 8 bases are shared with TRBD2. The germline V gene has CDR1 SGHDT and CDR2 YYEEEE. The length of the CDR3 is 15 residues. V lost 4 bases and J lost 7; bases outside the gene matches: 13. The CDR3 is CASSNPGLGLREQYF. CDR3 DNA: TGTGCCAGCAGCAACCCGGGACTAGGACTCCGTGAGCAGTACTTC.

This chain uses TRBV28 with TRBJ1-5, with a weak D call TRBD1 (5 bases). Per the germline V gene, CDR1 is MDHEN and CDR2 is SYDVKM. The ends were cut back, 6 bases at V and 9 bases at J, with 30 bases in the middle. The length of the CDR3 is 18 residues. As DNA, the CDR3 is TGTGCCAGCAGCTATTCCCACCTTAGGACAAGGGTAGTCTGGCCCCAGCATTTT. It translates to CASSYSHLRTRVVWPQHF.

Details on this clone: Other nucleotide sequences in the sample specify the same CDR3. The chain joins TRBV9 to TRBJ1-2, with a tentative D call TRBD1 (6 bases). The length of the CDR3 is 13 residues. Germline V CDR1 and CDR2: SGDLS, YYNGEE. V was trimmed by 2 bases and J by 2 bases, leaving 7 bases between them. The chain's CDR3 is CASSVQGNYGYTF. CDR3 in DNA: TGTGCCAGCAGCGTGCAGGGGAACTATGGCTACACCTTC.

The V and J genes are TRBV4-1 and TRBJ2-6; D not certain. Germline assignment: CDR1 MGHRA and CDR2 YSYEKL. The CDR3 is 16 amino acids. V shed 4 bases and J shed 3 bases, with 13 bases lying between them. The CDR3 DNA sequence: TGCGCCAGCAGCCTGATAGGAGAATTTGGGGCCAACGTCCTGACTTTC. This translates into CASSLIGEFGANVLTF.